This T cell receptor beta chain was sequenced in a study of CD8+CD57+ T cells in acquired aplastic anemia. Study-level background: On average, sorted CD4+ and CD8+ cells gave 3 to 3.5 ug of DNA. Study-wide results and caveats: With respect to CD8+ Simpson's diversity, patients and controls did not differ significantly. Common to patients and controls were around 30 CD8+ CDR3 sequences.

Germline V lookup: CDR1 ENHRY, CDR2 SYGVKD. This CDR3 has 14 amino acids. Trimming removed 11 bases from V and 1 base from J, with 17 bases in between. For this clonotype: The antigen remains undetermined.

Genomic DNA acted as the template from which TCR beta VDJ combination and CDR3 sequence profiling were carried out. TCRdb re-called the reads through MiXCR, storing one row per CDR3 protein. The data contain 200,000 or so distinct CDR3 sequences, around three fifths of them seen just once; the ten biggest clones take up roughly 46%. This chain links TRBV10-3 with TRBJ1-2, with D possibly TRBD1 on 6 matching bases. Material for sequencing was sorted CD4+, CD8+, or CD8+CD57+ T cells (not recorded which) from PBMCs. The receptor was derived from a human donor with severe aplastic anemia or a healthy control (not recorded which). The CDR3 sequence is CAAGGSTVNYGYTF. As DNA, the CDR3 is TGTGCCGCCGGGGGCTCAACCGTTAACTATGGCTACACCTTC.